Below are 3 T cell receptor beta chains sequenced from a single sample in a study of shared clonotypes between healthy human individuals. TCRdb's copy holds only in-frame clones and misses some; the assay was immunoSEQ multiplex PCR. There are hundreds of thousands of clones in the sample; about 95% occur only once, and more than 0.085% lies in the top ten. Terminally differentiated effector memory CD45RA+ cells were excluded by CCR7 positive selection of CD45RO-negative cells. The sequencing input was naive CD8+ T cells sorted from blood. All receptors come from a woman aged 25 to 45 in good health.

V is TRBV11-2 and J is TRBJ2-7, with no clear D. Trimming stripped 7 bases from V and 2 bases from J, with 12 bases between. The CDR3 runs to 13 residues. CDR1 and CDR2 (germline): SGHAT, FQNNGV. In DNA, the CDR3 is TGTGCCAGCACCCGGCCAGAAGCCTACGAGCAGTACTTC. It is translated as CASTRPEAYEQYF.

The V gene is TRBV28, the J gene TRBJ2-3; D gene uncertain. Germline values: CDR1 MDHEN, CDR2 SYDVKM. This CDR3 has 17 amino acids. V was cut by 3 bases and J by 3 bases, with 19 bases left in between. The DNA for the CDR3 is TGTGCCAGCAGTTTGATGACACCTATAGAAGGTACAGATACGCAGTATTTT. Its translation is CASSLMTPIEGTDTQYF. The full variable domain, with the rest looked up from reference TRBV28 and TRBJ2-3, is DVKVTQSSRYLVKRTGEKVFLECVQDMDHENMFWYRQDPGLGLRLIYFSYDVKMKEKGDIPEGYSVSREKKERFSLILESASTNQTSMYLCASSLMTPIEGTDTQYFGPGTRLTVL.

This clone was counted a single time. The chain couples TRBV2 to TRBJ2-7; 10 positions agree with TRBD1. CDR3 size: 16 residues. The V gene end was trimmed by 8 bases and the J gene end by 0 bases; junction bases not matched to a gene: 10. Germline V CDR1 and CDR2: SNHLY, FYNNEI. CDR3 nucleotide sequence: TGTGCCAGCGTCGTTCCAAGACAGGGGGCCTCCTACGAGCAGTACTTC. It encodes CASVVPRQGASYEQYF.